These T cell receptor beta chains were read from a single sample in a study of T-cell memory formation after mild COVID-19. TCRdb independently ran MiXCR on the 5' RACE reads; one entry per CDR3 protein. Here the sample spans about 400,000 distinct CDR3 sequences, roughly 15% being singletons. Specimen: PBMCs or a T cell subset sorted from them (not recorded which). These receptors were obtained from a man between 18 and 29 years old who had mild COVID-19 (a few samples of this study predate the infection). Cell type and time point are not known. Both conserved end residues are part of each CDR3. The order of the fields is CDR3 DNA, CDR3 protein, V gene, clone size, J gene, D gene. The D gene is left open where the match is weak. Only part of the rows carry a size: once, few, many, or a class if the clone is expanded.

CDR3nt: TGTGCCAGCAGCCAAGGGTCATCAGATACGCAGTATTTT
CDR3aa: CASSQGSSDTQYF
v_gene: TRBV4-2
abundance: NA
j_gene: TRBJ2-3
d_gene: NA

CDR3nt: TGCGCCAGCAGCCCCGGGGGGCTCCGGGAGACCCAGTACTTC
CDR3aa: CASSPGGLRETQYF
v_gene: TRBV5-1
abundance: few
j_gene: TRBJ2-5
d_gene: NA

CDR3nt: TGTGCCAGCAGGACCCAGGACAGGCAGGGGAACACTGAAGCTTTCTTT
CDR3aa: CASRTQDRQGNTEAFF
v_gene: TRBV6-4
abundance: NA
j_gene: TRBJ1-1
d_gene: TRBD1

CDR3nt: TGTGCCAGCAGTGTTAGCGGGGGACCTCCCGGGGAGCTGTTTTTT
CDR3aa: CASSVSGGPPGELFF
v_gene: TRBV6-5
abundance: few
j_gene: TRBJ2-2
d_gene: TRBD2

CDR3nt: TGTGCCAGCAGCCATATCCCTACTGCGGCTAATGAAAAACTGTTTTTT
CDR3aa: CASSHIPTAANEKLFF
v_gene: TRBV7-9
abundance: NA
j_gene: TRBJ1-4
d_gene: NA

CDR3nt: TGTGCCAGCCGGGCGGTCCTCACAGATACGCAGTATTTT
CDR3aa: CASRAVLTDTQYF
v_gene: TRBV7-2
abundance: many
j_gene: TRBJ2-3
d_gene: NA

CDR3nt: TGCGCCAGCAGCAGGGACAGACACGAGGGCGAGCAGTACTTC
CDR3aa: CASSRDRHEGEQYF
v_gene: TRBV5-1
abundance: many
j_gene: TRBJ2-7
d_gene: TRBD1

CDR3nt: TGCGCCAGCAGATCAGAACGTGGCGGAACCTACGAGCAGTACTTC
CDR3aa: CASRSERGGTYEQYF
v_gene: TRBV5-1
abundance: few
j_gene: TRBJ2-7
d_gene: NA

CDR3nt: TGTGCCAGCAGCCAAGGCCGCGGGGGGCAAGAGACCCAGTACTTC
CDR3aa: CASSQGRGGQETQYF
v_gene: TRBV4-2
abundance: few
j_gene: TRBJ2-5
d_gene: TRBD2

CDR3nt: TGTGCCAGCAGCTTAGAGACAGGGGGGAACACCGGGGAGCTGTTTTTT
CDR3aa: CASSLETGGNTGELFF
v_gene: TRBV7-6
abundance: NA
j_gene: TRBJ2-2
d_gene: TRBD1

CDR3nt: TGTGCCAGCAGAACCGGGACAGGGAGCTCCTACAATGAGCAGTTCTTC
CDR3aa: CASRTGTGSSYNEQFF
v_gene: TRBV12-3/TRBV12-4
abundance: many
j_gene: TRBJ2-1
d_gene: TRBD1

CDR3nt: TGCAGTGCTAAGAGACAGGTTAGCACAGATACGCAGTATTTT
CDR3aa: CSAKRQVSTDTQYF
v_gene: TRBV20-1
abundance: NA
j_gene: TRBJ2-3
d_gene: NA

CDR3nt: TGCGCCAGCAGCCAAGAGGGAGCGGGGGGGCGTGATACGCAGTATTTT
CDR3aa: CASSQEGAGGRDTQYF
v_gene: TRBV4-3
abundance: NA
j_gene: TRBJ2-3
d_gene: TRBD2

CDR3nt: TGTGCCACCTCGAGAAGGGACACCGGGGAGCTGTTTTTT
CDR3aa: CATSRRDTGELFF
v_gene: TRBV9
abundance: many
j_gene: TRBJ2-2
d_gene: NA

CDR3nt: TGCGCCAGCAGCCAAGAGGCGGGCCCTCGTTCCTACAATGAGCAGTTCTTC
CDR3aa: CASSQEAGPRSYNEQFF
v_gene: TRBV4-3
abundance: few
j_gene: TRBJ2-1
d_gene: NA

CDR3nt: TGTGCCAGCAGTTTGGCTTCTGGGGCCAACGTCCTGACTTTC
CDR3aa: CASSLASGANVLTF
v_gene: TRBV6-2/TRBV6-3
abundance: NA
j_gene: TRBJ2-6
d_gene: NA

CDR3nt: TGTGCCAGCGGAAGGGGTTATGAGCAGTACTTC
CDR3aa: CASGRGYEQYF
v_gene: TRBV9
abundance: few
j_gene: TRBJ2-7
d_gene: NA

CDR3nt: TGTGCCAGCAGTGAAGGGGAGGGTTTGGATACGCAGTATTTT
CDR3aa: CASSEGEGLDTQYF
v_gene: TRBV6-1
abundance: NA
j_gene: TRBJ2-3
d_gene: TRBD2

CDR3nt: TGCGCCAGCAGTGAGTCACTGGGGGGCCCCACAGATACGCAGTATTTT
CDR3aa: CASSESLGGPTDTQYF
v_gene: TRBV10-2
abundance: few
j_gene: TRBJ2-3
d_gene: NA

CDR3nt: TGTGCCAGCAGTGAATCGGAGGGTACCCCGAGCTCCTACAATGAGCAGTTCTTC
CDR3aa: CASSESEGTPSSYNEQFF
v_gene: TRBV6-1
abundance: few
j_gene: TRBJ2-1
d_gene: NA

CDR3nt: TGCGCCAGCAGCTTAGTGACTAGCGGGGGAAACGCAAATGAGCAGTTCTTC
CDR3aa: CASSLVTSGGNANEQFF
v_gene: TRBV5-1
abundance: many
j_gene: TRBJ2-1
d_gene: TRBD2

CDR3nt: TGTGCCAGCAGTTTTGGGACCCTGGGGCAAGAGACCCAGTACTTC
CDR3aa: CASSFGTLGQETQYF
v_gene: TRBV28
abundance: few
j_gene: TRBJ2-5
d_gene: NA

CDR3nt: TGTGCCAGCAGCAACTTTATGAACACTGAAGCTTTCTTT
CDR3aa: CASSNFMNTEAFF
v_gene: TRBV21-1
abundance: NA
j_gene: TRBJ1-1
d_gene: NA

CDR3nt: TGCAGCGTCACGGGACTTAGACAGGGCAGCACCGGGGAGCTGTTTTTT
CDR3aa: CSVTGLRQGSTGELFF
v_gene: TRBV29-1
abundance: many
j_gene: TRBJ2-2
d_gene: NA

CDR3nt: TGTGCCAGCGGACCCGCAACTAATGAAAAACTGTTTTTT
CDR3aa: CASGPATNEKLFF
v_gene: TRBV2
abundance: NA
j_gene: TRBJ1-4
d_gene: NA

CDR3nt: TGTGCCAGCAGCGAGACAGGCTATGGCTACACCTTC
CDR3aa: CASSETGYGYTF
v_gene: TRBV4-2
abundance: NA
j_gene: TRBJ1-2
d_gene: NA

CDR3nt: TGTGCCAGCAGCTTCGGTAGCGGGGGGGCCGTAGATACGCAGTATTTT
CDR3aa: CASSFGSGGAVDTQYF
v_gene: TRBV7-2
abundance: NA
j_gene: TRBJ2-3
d_gene: TRBD2

CDR3nt: TGCAGTGCTAGAGATCCGGGACACCATTCCTACGAGCAGTACTTC
CDR3aa: CSARDPGHHSYEQYF
v_gene: TRBV20-1
abundance: few
j_gene: TRBJ2-7
d_gene: NA

CDR3nt: TGCGCCAGCAGCTTGCTTTTCGGGACAGGGGTTGAGGAGACCCAGTACTTC
CDR3aa: CASSLLFGTGVEETQYF
v_gene: TRBV5-1
abundance: once
j_gene: TRBJ2-5
d_gene: TRBD1

CDR3nt: TGTGCCAGCAGCTTAGGTAGCGGGGGTGGGTATGAGCAGTTCTTC
CDR3aa: CASSLGSGGGYEQFF
v_gene: TRBV7-3
abundance: NA
j_gene: TRBJ2-1
d_gene: TRBD2

CDR3nt: TGCAGCGTTGAACAAGGACAGGGGTTCAACGGCTACACCTTC
CDR3aa: CSVEQGQGFNGYTF
v_gene: TRBV29-1
abundance: few
j_gene: TRBJ1-2
d_gene: TRBD1

CDR3nt: TGCAGCGTTGAACGCCCTGGTAGGGGGGCCTTGAATGAGCAGTTCTTC
CDR3aa: CSVERPGRGALNEQFF
v_gene: TRBV29-1
abundance: NA
j_gene: TRBJ2-1
d_gene: NA

CDR3nt: TGTGCCAGCGGGGAGGTGGCGGGGGGAGATACGCAGTATTTT
CDR3aa: CASGEVAGGDTQYF
v_gene: TRBV27
abundance: few
j_gene: TRBJ2-3
d_gene: TRBD2

CDR3nt: TGCAGTGCTAGGCCTCTGGGGACAGGCAGCTCCTACAATGAGCAGTTCTTC
CDR3aa: CSARPLGTGSSYNEQFF
v_gene: TRBV20-1
abundance: NA
j_gene: TRBJ2-1
d_gene: TRBD1

CDR3nt: TGTGCCAGCAGGGGACAGATATACGATGAGCAGTTCTTC
CDR3aa: CASRGQIYDEQFF
v_gene: TRBV6-5
abundance: NA
j_gene: TRBJ2-1
d_gene: TRBD1

CDR3nt: TGTGCCACCAGCAGAGATCGGGGGGGGCGGTCCACTGAAGCTTTCTTT
CDR3aa: CATSRDRGGRSTEAFF
v_gene: TRBV15
abundance: few
j_gene: TRBJ1-1
d_gene: NA

CDR3nt: TGTGCCAGCAGCGCGTTGGTAGCGGGGTTCCGGGGTGAGCAGTTCTTC
CDR3aa: CASSALVAGFRGEQFF
v_gene: TRBV11-2
abundance: NA
j_gene: TRBJ2-1
d_gene: TRBD2

CDR3nt: TGTGCCAGTAGTCCCCGCAGGGGTAATTCACCCCTCCACTTT
CDR3aa: CASSPRRGNSPLHF
v_gene: TRBV19
abundance: NA
j_gene: TRBJ1-6
d_gene: NA

CDR3nt: TGTGCCAGCAGTGAGTGGGCCGGGGGGACCCAGTACTTC
CDR3aa: CASSEWAGGTQYF
v_gene: TRBV6-4
abundance: few
j_gene: TRBJ2-5
d_gene: NA

CDR3nt: TGTGCCAGCAGCTCGGACGGGAATGAGCAGTTCTTC
CDR3aa: CASSSDGNEQFF
v_gene: TRBV7-9
abundance: few
j_gene: TRBJ2-1
d_gene: NA

CDR3nt: TGTGCCAGCAGCTTTCGACAGGACTATGGCTACACCTTC
CDR3aa: CASSFRQDYGYTF
v_gene: TRBV7-2
abundance: NA
j_gene: TRBJ1-2
d_gene: NA

CDR3nt: TGTGCCACCAGCAGAGATGGGCTGATCACAGATACGCAGTATTTT
CDR3aa: CATSRDGLITDTQYF
v_gene: TRBV15
abundance: few
j_gene: TRBJ2-3
d_gene: NA

CDR3nt: TGTGCCAGCTCACCTTCTCAGGGCGCAACTAATGAAAAACTGTTTTTT
CDR3aa: CASSPSQGATNEKLFF
v_gene: TRBV18
abundance: few
j_gene: TRBJ1-4
d_gene: NA

CDR3nt: TGTGCCAGCAGCTCACTGGGTTTTGAAGCTTTCTTT
CDR3aa: CASSSLGFEAFF
v_gene: TRBV6-5
abundance: few
j_gene: TRBJ1-1
d_gene: NA

CDR3nt: TGTGCCAGCAGCCCGAGTCCCGGGACAGATACGCAGTATTTT
CDR3aa: CASSPSPGTDTQYF
v_gene: TRBV7-2
abundance: NA
j_gene: TRBJ2-3
d_gene: NA

CDR3nt: TGCGCCAGCACTGAGACAGGGGGTGGAAACACCATATATTTT
CDR3aa: CASTETGGGNTIYF
v_gene: TRBV5-1
abundance: few
j_gene: TRBJ1-3
d_gene: TRBD1

CDR3nt: TGTGCCAGCAGCCAAGATTACGGGGAAGAAACTGAAGCTTTCTTT
CDR3aa: CASSQDYGEETEAFF
v_gene: TRBV3-1
abundance: NA
j_gene: TRBJ1-1
d_gene: NA